These 23 T cell receptor beta chains originate from one sample sequenced in a study of cytomegalovirus exposure and HLA in healthy donors. PCR amplification relied on 60 Vbeta primers (plus 13 Jbeta primers). The repertoire was sequenced with immunoSEQ multiplex PCR; TCRdb's copy has only in-frame clones and lacks some. The top ten clones hold around 3.2% of a sample with about 130,000 clones, over 70% of them seen once. What was sequenced was PBMCs. These receptors came from a young man in good health and CMV-seronegative.

The chain has TRBV28 and TRBJ1-2; D not certain. V lost 7 bases and J 2 bases, leaving 8 bases between the germline ends. The CDR3 is 12 amino acids. Per germline, CDR1 MDHEN and CDR2 SYDVKM. The CDR3 region is CASKWSNYGYTF. DNA of the CDR3: TGTGCCAGCAAGTGGAGCAACTATGGCTACACCTTC.

The chain joins TRBV28 to TRBJ1-5, with 7 bases fitting TRBD1. The V segment lost 6 bases and the J segment 3 bases; nucleotides outside the gene matches: 20. Germline CDR1 and CDR2: MDHEN and SYDVKM. The CDR3 runs 19 residues. The CDR3 sequence: CASSPESFVQGRSNQPQHF. DNA for the CDR3: TGTGCCAGCAGCCCCGAAAGTTTCGTACAGGGGAGATCCAATCAGCCCCAGCATTTT.

The count of this clone is one. The chain is built from TRBV7-8 and TRBJ1-2; D is undetermined. The CDR3 totals 13 residues. Deletions cut 6 bases from V and 7 bases from J, with 15 bases between. CDR1 and CDR2 from the germline V gene are SGHVS and FQNEAQ. The CDR3 protein is CASSSPGAGGYTF. The CDR3, as DNA: TGTGCCAGCAGTTCGCCGGGAGCGGGTGGCTACACCTTC. Variable domain in full (rest from reference TRBV7-8 and TRBJ1-2): GAGVSQSPRYKVAKRGQDVALRCDPISGHVSLFWYQQALGQGPEFLTYFQNEAQLDKSGLPSDRFFAERPEGSVSTLKIQRTQQEDSAVYLCASSSPGAGGYTFGSGTRLTVV.

V gene TRBV28 combines with J gene TRBJ1-4; 7 bases line up with TRBD1. Germline loops: CDR1 MDHEN, CDR2 SYDVKM. J lost 7 bases, V lost 5 bases, and 16 bases had no gene match. The length of the CDR3 is 17 residues. CDR3 nucleotide sequence: TGTGCCAGCAGTCCAAGACAGGGAAAGTATGTTGGTGAAAAACTGTTTTTT. Translating it yields CASSPRQGKYVGEKLFF.

The CDR3 spells CASSLVPETGTDTQYF. The CDR3 DNA is TGTGCCAGCAGCTTGGTCCCGGAGACGGGGACAGATACGCAGTATTTT. The rearrangement uses TRBV5-5 and TRBJ2-3, with D perhaps matching TRBD2 (5 bases). Germline CDR1 SGHKS, CDR2 YYEKEE (reference sequence). The germline V and J ends were trimmed by 0 bases and 3 bases, with 14 bases remaining between them. This CDR3 has 16 residues.

The chain combines TRBV7-6 with TRBJ2-7; TRBD2 matches 12 bases. V gave up 5 bases and J gave up 3 bases; unmatched junction bases: 8. The CDR3 is 16 amino acids. Per the germline V gene, CDR1 is SGHVS and CDR2 is FNYEAQ. The CDR3 region has the DNA TGTGCCAGCAGCGTCACCGAACTAGCGGGAGGCTACGAGCAGTACTTC. Translating it yields CASSVTELAGGYEQYF. Together with reference TRBV7-6 and TRBJ2-7, the CDR3 gives the full variable domain: GAGVSQSPRYKVTKRGQDVALRCDPISGHVSLYWYRQALGQGPEFLTYFNYEAQQDKSGLPNDRFSAERPEGSISTLTIQRTEQRDSAMYRCASSVTELAGGYEQYFGPGTRLTVT.

V gene TRBV5-6 combines with J gene TRBJ2-1; the D gene is possibly TRBD1 (7 bases). Trimming left V 1 base short and J 5 bases short, with 16 bases between. The CDR3 is 16 residues long. The germline gives CDR1 SGHDT, CDR2 YYEEEE. The CDR3 DNA reads TGTGCCAGCAGCTTGATGTGGAGGGGGCATGACAATGAGCAGTTCTTC. This translates into CASSLMWRGHDNEQFF.

The rearrangement joins TRBV6-4 to TRBJ1-6, with unresolved D. With 2 bases removed from V and 12 bases from J, the gap between germline ends came to 11 bases. The length of the CDR3 is 13 residues. Germline V gene data show CDR1 as MRHNA and CDR2 as SNTAGT. The CDR3 protein is CASSDDAGRPLHF. Here the CDR3 DNA reads TGTGCCAGCAGTGACGATGCGGGGAGACCCCTCCACTTT.

This clone was seen a few times. The CDR3 sequence: CASSLQELAGTEAFF. The CDR3 nucleotides read TGTGCCAGCAGCTTGCAGGAATTGGCGGGAACTGAAGCTTTCTTT. V gene TRBV5-5 combines with J gene TRBJ1-1; no clear D. Trimming shortened V by 1 base and J by 5 bases, and 15 bases separated the two germline ends. Germline V gene data show CDR1 as SGHKS and CDR2 as YYEKEE (reference sequence). This CDR3 has 15 amino acids.

This chain uses TRBV9 with TRBJ2-3; 7 bases agree with TRBD2. CDR3 length: 16 amino acids. The trim removed 4 bases at V and 1 base at J, leaving 9 bases unmatched. The germline gives CDR1 SGDLS, CDR2 YYNGEE. As DNA, the CDR3 is TGTGCCAGCAGCCCTAGGGACTACGGGGGCACAGATACGCAGTATTTT. Translated, it gives CASSPRDYGGTDTQYF.

The chain couples TRBV30 to TRBJ2-2, with 7 bases aligning to TRBD1. Germline assignment: CDR1 GTSNPN and CDR2 SVGIG (reference sequence). This CDR3 is 13 amino acids long. V was pared by 3 bases and J by 5 bases, with 3 bases of the junction left unmatched. The CDR3 DNA reads as TGTGCCTGGAGGGGACAGCAAACCGGGGAGCTGTTTTTT. Amino acids: CAWRGQQTGELFF.

V is TRBV30 and J is TRBJ2-3, with 8 bases fitting TRBD2. CDR1 is GTSNPN and CDR2 is SVGIG in the germline V gene (reference sequence). J gave up 5 bases and V 6 bases, and 7 bases lay outside the gene matches. The CDR3 has 13 residues. CDR3 bases: TGTGCCTGTTACGGGAGGGCTAAAGATACGCAGTATTTT. This codes for CACYGRAKDTQYF.

This chain joins TRBV30 and TRBJ2-7, with 7 bases matching TRBD2. The J segment lost 1 base and the V segment lost 6 bases, leaving 3 bases of the junction unmatched. This CDR3 is 12 amino acids long. Germline V gives CDR1 GTSNPN, CDR2 SVGIG (reference sequence). CDR3 residues: CACLAESYEQYF. The CDR3 DNA sequence: TGTGCCTGTCTAGCGGAATCCTACGAGCAGTACTTC.

The genes are TRBV7-2 and TRBJ1-5; no firm D call. The germline V and J ends were trimmed by 5 bases and 1 base, with 6 bases remaining between them. The germline V gene has CDR1 SGHTA and CDR2 FQGNSA. CDR3 length equals 13 residues. For the CDR3, the DNA is TGTGCCAGCAGCCCCTTCAGCAATCAGCCCCAGCATTTT. It encodes CASSPFSNQPQHF. Based on the CDR3 plus reference TRBV7-2 and TRBJ1-5, the full variable domain is GAGVSQSPSNKVTEKGKDVELRCDPISGHTALYWYRQSLGQGLEFLIYFQGNSAPDKSGLPSDRFSAERTGGSVSTLTIQRTQQEDSAVYLCASSPFSNQPQHFGDGTRLSIL.

The rearrangement links TRBV5-4 to TRBJ1-1; 9 positions match TRBD1. With 4 bases clipped from V and 4 bases from J, the junction kept 5 bases outside the gene matches. CDR3 length: 14 amino acids. Germline V gene data show CDR1 as SGHNT and CDR2 as YYREEE (reference sequence). This CDR3 is CASSITGGTTEAFF. In nucleotides, the CDR3 is TGTGCCAGCAGCATTACAGGGGGCACCACTGAAGCTTTCTTT.

This chain joins TRBV14 and TRBJ2-3; D unresolved. Germline V gives CDR1 SGHDN, CDR2 FVKESK. Trimming took 4 bases from V and 6 from J, leaving 11 bases between them. The length of the CDR3 is 13 residues. The CDR3 DNA follows: TGTGCCAGCAGCCCCCAGGTGTCGGATACGCAGTATTTT. This encodes CASSPQVSDTQYF. The variable domain in full, with the rest retrieved from reference TRBV14 and TRBJ2-3, is EAGVTQFPSHSVIEKGQTVTLRCDPISGHDNLYWYRRVMGKEIKFLLHFVKESKQDESGMPNNRFLAERTGGTYSTLKVQPAELEDSGVYFCASSPQVSDTQYFGPGTRLTVL.

This clone showed up just a few times. The rearrangement joins TRBV5-6 to TRBJ2-5, with 9 bases aligning to TRBD2. CDR1 SGHDT and CDR2 YYEEEE come from the germline V gene. Trimming at V came to 1 base and at J to 2 bases, leaving 6 bases not matched to a gene. The CDR3 length is 16 residues. In DNA, the CDR3 is TGTGCCAGCAGCTTGAGGGCGGGAGGGATTCAAGAGACCCAGTACTTC. Its protein is CASSLRAGGIQETQYF.

The CDR3 sequence is CASSELAVQETQYF. The CDR3 DNA is TGTGCCAGCAGCGAACTAGCAGTTCAAGAGACCCAGTACTTC. J is TRBJ2-5 and V is TRBV7-8; D may be TRBD2 (6 bases). The CDR3 sequence is 14 residues long. Germline V gene data show CDR1 as SGHVS and CDR2 as FQNEAQ. Between the trimmed V and J ends, which lost 5 bases and 2 bases, there was a span of 12 bases.

The chain links TRBV11-2 to TRBJ2-7; weak D call: TRBD1 (5 bases). Trimming pared 5 bases from V and 2 bases from J, leaving 7 bases between. CDR3 length: 12 residues. Germline V gives CDR1 SGHAT, CDR2 FQNNGV. CDR3 coding DNA: TGTGCCAGCAGCCCAGGGACCTACGAGCAGTACTTC. This translates into CASSPGTYEQYF.

The genes are TRBV10-3 and TRBJ2-2, with D hard to call. Germline V gives CDR1 ENHRY, CDR2 SYGVKD. V lost 7 bases, J lost 0 bases, and 6 bases lay in between. CDR3 length: 13 amino acids. CDR3 nucleotide sequence: TGTGCCATCACCGGGTCGAACACCGGGGAGCTGTTTTTT. It encodes CAITGSNTGELFF.

This clone was picked up a small number of times. The chain joins TRBV5-4 to TRBJ1-1; a weak D match, TRBD1 (5 bases). CDR3 length: 15 residues. Trimming left V 4 bases short and J 1 base short, with 14 bases between. Germline assignment: CDR1 SGHNT and CDR2 YYREEE (reference sequence). CDR3 amino acids: CASSRVRGTNTEAFF. DNA of the CDR3: TGTGCCAGCAGCCGAGTAAGGGGAACGAACACTGAAGCTTTCTTT.

This chain joins TRBV28 and TRBJ2-2; the D gene is possibly TRBD1 (6 bases). With 2 bases removed from V and 4 bases from J, the gap between germline ends came to 11 bases. The germline gives CDR1 MDHEN, CDR2 SYDVKM. This CDR3 region has 15 residues. CDR3 DNA: TGTGCCAGCAGTTTAGCCAACAGGGCCACCGGGGAGCTGTTTTTT. Residues: CASSLANRATGELFF.

This clone was observed a handful of times. V and J are TRBV23-1 and TRBJ2-5; the D gene is possibly TRBD2 (7 bases). TRBV23-1 is recorded as an ORF, its role being uncertain. This CDR3 region has 16 residues. V was cut by 7 bases and J by 1 base, with 19 bases left in between. The CDR3 region has the DNA TGCGCCAGCACCCCAAGGGGGGACTACACCCAAGAGACCCAGTACTTC. Protein: CASTPRGDYTQETQYF.